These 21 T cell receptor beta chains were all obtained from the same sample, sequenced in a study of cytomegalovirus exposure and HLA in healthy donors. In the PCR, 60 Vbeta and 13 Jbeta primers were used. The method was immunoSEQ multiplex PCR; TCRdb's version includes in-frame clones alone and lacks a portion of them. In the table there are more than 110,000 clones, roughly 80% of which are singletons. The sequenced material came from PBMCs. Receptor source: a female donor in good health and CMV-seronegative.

The CDR3: CASSLDKGDQPQHF. The CDR3 coding sequence is TGCGCCAGCAGCTTGGACAAGGGGGATCAGCCCCAGCATTTT. The J gene is TRBJ1-5, the V gene TRBV5-1; perhaps TRBD1 as D (6 bases). Germline CDR1 and CDR2: SGHRS and YFSETQ. V lost 0 bases, J lost 5 bases, and 9 bases lay in between. This CDR3 spans 14 amino acids.

This chain's CDR3 is CASRARDSNYQPQHF. For the CDR3, the DNA is TGTGCCAGTAGAGCCCGGGACAGTAATTATCAGCCCCAGCATTTT. This chain connects TRBV19 to TRBJ1-5; the match to TRBD1 covers 7 bases. V lost 6 bases, J lost 5 bases, and 10 bases stayed unmatched. The length of the CDR3 is 15 residues. In germline, CDR1 is LNHDA, CDR2 SQIVND (reference sequence).

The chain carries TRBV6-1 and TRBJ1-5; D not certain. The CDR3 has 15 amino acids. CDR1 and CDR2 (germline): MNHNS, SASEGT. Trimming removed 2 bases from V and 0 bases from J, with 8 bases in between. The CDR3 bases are TGTGCCAGCAGTGAAACGGGGTTTAGCAATCAGCCCCAGCATTTT. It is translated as CASSETGFSNQPQHF.

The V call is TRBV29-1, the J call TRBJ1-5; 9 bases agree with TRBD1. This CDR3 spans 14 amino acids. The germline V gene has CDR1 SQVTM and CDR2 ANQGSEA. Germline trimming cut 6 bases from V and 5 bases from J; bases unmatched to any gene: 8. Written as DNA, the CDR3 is TGCAGCGTAGCACAGGGGGCGAGAGATCAGCCCCAGCATTTT. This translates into CSVAQGARDQPQHF.

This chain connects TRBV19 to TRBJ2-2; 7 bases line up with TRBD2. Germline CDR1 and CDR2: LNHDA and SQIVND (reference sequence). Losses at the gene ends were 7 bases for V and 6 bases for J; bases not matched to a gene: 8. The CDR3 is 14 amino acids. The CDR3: CASKGGRGSGELFF. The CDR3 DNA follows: TGTGCCAGTAAAGGCGGGAGAGGTTCCGGGGAGCTGTTTTTT.

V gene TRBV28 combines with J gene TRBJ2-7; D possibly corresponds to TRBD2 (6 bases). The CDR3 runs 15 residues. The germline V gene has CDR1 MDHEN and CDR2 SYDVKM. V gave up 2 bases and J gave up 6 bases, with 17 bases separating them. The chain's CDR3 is CASSLPRAGLGEQYF. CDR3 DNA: TGTGCCAGCAGTTTACCCCGGGCGGGGTTGGGCGAGCAGTACTTC.

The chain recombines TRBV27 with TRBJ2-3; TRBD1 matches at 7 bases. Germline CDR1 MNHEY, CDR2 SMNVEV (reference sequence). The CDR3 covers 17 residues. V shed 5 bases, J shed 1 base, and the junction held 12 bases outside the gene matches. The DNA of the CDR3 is TGTGCCAGCAGTCTACGACAGGGCGACTTGGGCACAGATACGCAGTATTTT. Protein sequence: CASSLRQGDLGTDTQYF.

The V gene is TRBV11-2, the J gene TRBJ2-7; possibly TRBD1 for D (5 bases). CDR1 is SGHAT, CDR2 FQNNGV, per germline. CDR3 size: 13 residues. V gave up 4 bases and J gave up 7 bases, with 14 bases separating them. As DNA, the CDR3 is TGTGCCAGCAGCTCCTACAGGAGTCGGGAGCAGTACTTC. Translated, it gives CASSSYRSREQYF.

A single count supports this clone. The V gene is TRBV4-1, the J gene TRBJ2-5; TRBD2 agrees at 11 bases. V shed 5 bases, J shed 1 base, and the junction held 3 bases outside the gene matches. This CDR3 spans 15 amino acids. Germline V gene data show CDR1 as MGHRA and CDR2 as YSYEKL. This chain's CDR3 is CASSGSGRAQETQYF. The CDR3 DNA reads TGCGCCAGCAGCGGTAGCGGGAGGGCCCAAGAGACCCAGTACTTC.

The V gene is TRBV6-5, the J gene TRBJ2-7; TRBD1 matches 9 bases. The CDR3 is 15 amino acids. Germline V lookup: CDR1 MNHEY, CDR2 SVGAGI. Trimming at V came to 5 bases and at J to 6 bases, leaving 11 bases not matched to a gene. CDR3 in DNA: TGTGCCAGCAGTCGTCGGACAGGGGCCGGGGCCGAGCAGTACTTC. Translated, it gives CASSRRTGAGAEQYF.

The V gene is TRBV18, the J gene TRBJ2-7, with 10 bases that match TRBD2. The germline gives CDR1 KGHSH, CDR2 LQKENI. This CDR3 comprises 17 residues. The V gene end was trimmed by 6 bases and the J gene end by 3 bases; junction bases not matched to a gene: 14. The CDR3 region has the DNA TGTGCCAGCTCGCTCTCTTTTTTAGCGGGAGGTGGCTACGAGCAGTACTTC. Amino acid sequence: CASSLSFLAGGGYEQYF.

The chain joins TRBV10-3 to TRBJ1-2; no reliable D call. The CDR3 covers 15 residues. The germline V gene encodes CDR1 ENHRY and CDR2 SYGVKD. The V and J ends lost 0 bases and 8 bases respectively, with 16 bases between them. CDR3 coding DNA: TGTGCCATCAGTGAGTCCGTCGGAGCGGGTGTGGGCTACACCTTC. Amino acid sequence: CAISESVGAGVGYTF.

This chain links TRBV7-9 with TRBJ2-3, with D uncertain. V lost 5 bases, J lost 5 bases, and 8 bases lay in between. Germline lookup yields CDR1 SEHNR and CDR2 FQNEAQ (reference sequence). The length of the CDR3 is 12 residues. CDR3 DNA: TGTGCCAGCAGCCCTTTGAGAGATACGCAGTATTTT. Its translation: CASSPLRDTQYF.

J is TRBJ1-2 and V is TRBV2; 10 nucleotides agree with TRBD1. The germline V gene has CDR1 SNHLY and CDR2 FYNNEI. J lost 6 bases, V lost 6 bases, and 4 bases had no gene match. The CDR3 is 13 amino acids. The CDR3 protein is CASSGDRGNGYTF. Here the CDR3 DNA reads TGTGCCAGCAGCGGGGACAGGGGAAATGGCTACACCTTC.

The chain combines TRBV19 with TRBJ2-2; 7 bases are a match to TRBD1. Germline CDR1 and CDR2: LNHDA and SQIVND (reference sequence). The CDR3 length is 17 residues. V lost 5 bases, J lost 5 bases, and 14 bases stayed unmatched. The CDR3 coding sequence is TGTGCCAGTAGTCTCTTGATGGGGACAGATTTGACCGGGGAGCTGTTTTTT. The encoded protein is CASSLLMGTDLTGELFF.

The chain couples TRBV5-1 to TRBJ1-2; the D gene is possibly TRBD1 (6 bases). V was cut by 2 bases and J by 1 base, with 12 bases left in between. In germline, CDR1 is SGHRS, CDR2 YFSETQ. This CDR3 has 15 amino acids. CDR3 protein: CASSFRQDHNYGYTF. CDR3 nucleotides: TGCGCCAGCAGCTTCCGACAGGATCATAACTATGGCTACACCTTC.

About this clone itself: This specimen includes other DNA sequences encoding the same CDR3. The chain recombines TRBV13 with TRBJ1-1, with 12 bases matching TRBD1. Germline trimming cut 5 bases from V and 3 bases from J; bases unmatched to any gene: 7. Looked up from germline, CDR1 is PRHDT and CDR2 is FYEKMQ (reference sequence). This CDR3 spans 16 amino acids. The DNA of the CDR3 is TGTGCCAGCAGCCCTCCGGGACAGGGGGCGGACACTGAAGCTTTCTTT. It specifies CASSPPGQGADTEAFF.

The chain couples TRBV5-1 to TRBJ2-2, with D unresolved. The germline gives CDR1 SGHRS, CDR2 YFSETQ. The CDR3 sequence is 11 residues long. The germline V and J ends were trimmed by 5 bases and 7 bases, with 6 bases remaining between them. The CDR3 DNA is TGCGCCAGCAGGGCGGTCGGGGAGCTGTTTTTT. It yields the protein CASRAVGELFF.

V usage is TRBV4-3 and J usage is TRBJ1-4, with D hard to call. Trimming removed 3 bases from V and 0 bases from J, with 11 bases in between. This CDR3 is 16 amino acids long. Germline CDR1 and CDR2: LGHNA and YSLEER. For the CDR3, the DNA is TGCGCCAGCAGCCACGGAGGACCTGCAACTAATGAAAAACTGTTTTTT. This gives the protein CASSHGGPATNEKLFF.

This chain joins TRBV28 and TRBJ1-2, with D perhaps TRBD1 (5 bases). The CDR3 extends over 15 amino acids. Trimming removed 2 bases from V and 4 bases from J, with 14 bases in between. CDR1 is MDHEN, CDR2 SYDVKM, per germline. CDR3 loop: CASSLGAGPVYGYTF. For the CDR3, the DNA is TGTGCCAGCAGTTTAGGGGCAGGGCCTGTCTATGGCTACACCTTC.

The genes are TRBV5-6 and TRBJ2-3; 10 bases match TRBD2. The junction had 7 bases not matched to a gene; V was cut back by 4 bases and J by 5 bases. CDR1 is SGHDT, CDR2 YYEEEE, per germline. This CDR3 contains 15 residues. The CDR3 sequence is CASSNLAGDVDTQYF. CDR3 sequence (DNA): TGTGCCAGCAGCAACCTAGCGGGAGACGTAGATACGCAGTATTTT.